Presented here are 10 T cell receptor beta chains from one specimen sequenced in a study of T cell responses to AZD1222 COVID-19 vaccine. Clones were read by immunoSEQ multiplex PCR, and TCRdb kept only the in-frame ones, dropping some. Among 120,000 or so clones listed, around 90% were seen once. The starting material was peripheral blood, obtained on day 0 of AZD1222 vaccination. These receptors were taken from an adult in good health.

The chain has TRBV29-1 and TRBJ1-2; D might be TRBD1 (6 bases). Germline loops: CDR1 SQVTM, CDR2 ANQGSEA. The CDR3 length is 13 residues. V was shortened by 6 bases and J by 8 bases, with 19 bases between the two germline ends. Here the CDR3 reads CSVLTGILLGYTF. As DNA, the CDR3 is TGCAGCGTCCTGACAGGAATCCTTTTGGGCTACACCTTC.

J is TRBJ1-1 and V is TRBV3-1 (or the pseudogene TRBV3-2), with unresolved D. This CDR3 has 15 amino acids. CDR1 LGHDT and CDR2 YNNKEL come from the germline V gene (reference sequence). With 1 base removed from V and 1 base from J, the gap between germline ends came to 10 bases. DNA for the CDR3: TGTGCCAGCAGCCAAGGTACAGTTCGGAACACTGAAGCTTTCTTT. It specifies CASSQGTVRNTEAFF.

V is TRBV18 and J is TRBJ1-1; D gene unclear. V was cut by 6 bases and J by 4 bases, with 24 bases left in between. Germline-derived CDR1 and CDR2 are KGHSH and LQKENI. This CDR3 comprises 17 residues. The CDR3 nucleotides read TGTGCCAGCTCGGGATCCCAATCAAAGGTAGAGAGCACTGAAGCTTTCTTT. This sequence encodes CASSGSQSKVESTEAFF. Full variable domain (missing parts from reference TRBV18 and TRBJ1-1): NAGVMQNPRHLVRRRGQEARLRCSPMKGHSHVYWYRQLPEEGLKFMVYLQKENIIDESGMPKERFSAEFPKEGPSILRIQQVVRGDSAAYFCASSGSQSKVESTEAFFGQGTRLTVV.

The chain joins TRBV28 to TRBJ1-1; D is unresolved. The CDR3 consists of 15 residues. From germline, CDR1 is MDHEN and CDR2 SYDVKM. V lost 7 bases and J lost 5, with 20 bases in between. The CDR3: CASTSWAEMETEAFF. The CDR3 DNA follows: TGTGCCAGCACCTCATGGGCGGAAATGGAGACTGAAGCTTTCTTT.

The rearrangement uses TRBV12-5 and TRBJ1-3; D possibly corresponds to TRBD1 (5 bases). CDR1 is LGHNT and CDR2 is FRNRAP in the germline V gene. CDR3 size: 15 residues. Trimming shortened V by 6 bases and J by 2 bases, and 14 bases separated the two germline ends. CDR3 residues: CASGPYQGTGNTIYF. The CDR3 DNA is TGTGCTAGTGGCCCTTATCAGGGTACTGGAAACACCATATATTTT.

This chain connects TRBV2 to TRBJ2-5, with D unresolved. In germline, CDR1 is SNHLY, CDR2 FYNNEI. V shed 3 bases and J shed 4 bases, with 27 bases lying between them. This CDR3 has 19 residues. The CDR3: CASSEGLVVNGPSLETQYF. As DNA, the CDR3 is TGTGCCAGCAGTGAGGGGTTGGTGGTAAATGGCCCGAGTTTAGAGACCCAGTACTTC.

The chain carries TRBV28 and TRBJ1-2, with D unresolved. This CDR3 comprises 14 residues. V lost 3 bases, J lost 4 bases, and 12 bases lay in between. Per the germline V gene, CDR1 is MDHEN and CDR2 is SYDVKM. The CDR3 region has the DNA TGTGCCAGCAGTTTTGATCGGGGAACCTATGGCTACACCTTC. Its protein product is CASSFDRGTYGYTF.

The chain joins TRBV25-1 to TRBJ2-7, with D possibly being TRBD1 (6 bases). This CDR3 region has 12 residues. Looked up from germline, CDR1 is MGHDK and CDR2 is SYGVNS. Trimming removed 7 bases from V and 3 bases from J, with 10 bases in between. CDR3: CASTGHGYEQYF. The CDR3 DNA follows: TGTGCCAGCACGGGACACGGCTACGAGCAGTACTTC.

The rearrangement uses TRBV3-1 (or the pseudogene TRBV3-2) and TRBJ1-5, with D possibly matching TRBD1 (5 bases). CDR1 and CDR2 (germline): LGHDT, YNNKEL (reference sequence). This CDR3 is built from 14 residues. V shed 4 bases and J shed 2 bases, with 9 bases lying between them. In DNA, the CDR3 is TGTGCCAGCAGCCCTTTAGGGGGCAATCAGCCCCAGCATTTT. Amino acid sequence: CASSPLGGNQPQHF.

The chain carries TRBV27 and TRBJ2-7; 7 bases agree with TRBD2. Germline CDR1 MNHEY, CDR2 SMNVEV (reference sequence). J lost 6 bases, V lost 3 bases, and 8 bases had no gene match. The CDR3 runs 14 residues. The CDR3 region is CASSFGGSPSEQYF. The CDR3 DNA is TGTGCCAGCAGTTTCGGGGGGAGCCCCTCCGAGCAGTACTTC.